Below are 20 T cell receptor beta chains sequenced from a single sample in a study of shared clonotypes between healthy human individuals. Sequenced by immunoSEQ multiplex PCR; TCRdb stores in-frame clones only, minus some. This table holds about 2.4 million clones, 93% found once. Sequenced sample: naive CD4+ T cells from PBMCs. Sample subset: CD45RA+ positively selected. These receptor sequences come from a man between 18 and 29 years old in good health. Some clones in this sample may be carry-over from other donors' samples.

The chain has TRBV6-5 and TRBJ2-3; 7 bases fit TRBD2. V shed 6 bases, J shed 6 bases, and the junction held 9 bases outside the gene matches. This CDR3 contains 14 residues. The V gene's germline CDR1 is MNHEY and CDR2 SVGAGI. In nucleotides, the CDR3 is TGTGCCAGCAGGCGGACTAGAGGTACCGATACGCAGTATTTT. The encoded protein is CASRRTRGTDTQYF.

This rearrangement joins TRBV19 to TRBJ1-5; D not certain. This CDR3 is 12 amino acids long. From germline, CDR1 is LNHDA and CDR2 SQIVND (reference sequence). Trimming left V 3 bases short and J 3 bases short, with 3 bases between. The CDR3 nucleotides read TGTGCCAGTAGTATTGACAATCAGCCCCAGCATTTT. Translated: CASSIDNQPQHF.

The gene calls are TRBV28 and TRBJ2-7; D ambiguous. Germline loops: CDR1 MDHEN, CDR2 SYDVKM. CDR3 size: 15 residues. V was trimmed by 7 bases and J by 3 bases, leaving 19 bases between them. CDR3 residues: CASTRFPGLGYEQYF. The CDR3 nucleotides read TGTGCCAGCACCCGTTTTCCCGGGCTCGGCTACGAGCAGTACTTC.

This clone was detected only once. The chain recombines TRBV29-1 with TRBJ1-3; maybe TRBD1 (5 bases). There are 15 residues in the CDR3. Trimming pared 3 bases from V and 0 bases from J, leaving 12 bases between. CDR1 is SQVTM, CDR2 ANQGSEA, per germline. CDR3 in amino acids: CSVDTGRVSGNTIYF. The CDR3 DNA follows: TGCAGCGTTGATACGGGCAGGGTCTCTGGAAACACCATATATTTT.

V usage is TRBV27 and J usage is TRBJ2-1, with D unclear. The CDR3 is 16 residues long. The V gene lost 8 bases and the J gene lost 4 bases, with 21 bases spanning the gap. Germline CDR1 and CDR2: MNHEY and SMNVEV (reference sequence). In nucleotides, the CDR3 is TGTGCCAGCGGGCCCTTGGGTAACGGCCCTTACAATGAGCAGTTCTTC. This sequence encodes CASGPLGNGPYNEQFF.

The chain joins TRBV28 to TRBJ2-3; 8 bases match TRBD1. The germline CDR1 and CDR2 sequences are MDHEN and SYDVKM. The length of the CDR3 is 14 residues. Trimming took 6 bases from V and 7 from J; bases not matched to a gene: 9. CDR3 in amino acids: CASSQRTGQYTQYF. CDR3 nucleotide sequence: TGTGCCAGCAGCCAGCGGACAGGGCAATATACGCAGTATTTT.

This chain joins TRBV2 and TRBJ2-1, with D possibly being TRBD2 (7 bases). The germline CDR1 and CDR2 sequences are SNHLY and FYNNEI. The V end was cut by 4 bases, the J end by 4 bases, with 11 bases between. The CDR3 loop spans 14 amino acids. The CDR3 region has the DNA TGTGCCAGCAGTGTGGGGGGGCCATACAATGAGCAGTTCTTC. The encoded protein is CASSVGGPYNEQFF.

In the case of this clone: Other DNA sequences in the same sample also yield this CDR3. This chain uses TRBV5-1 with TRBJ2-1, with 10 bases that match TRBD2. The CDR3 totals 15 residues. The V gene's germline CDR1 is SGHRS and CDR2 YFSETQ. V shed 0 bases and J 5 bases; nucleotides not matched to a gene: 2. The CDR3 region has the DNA TGCGCCAGCAGCTTGGAGCTAGCGGGGGACAATGAGCAGTTCTTC. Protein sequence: CASSLELAGDNEQFF.

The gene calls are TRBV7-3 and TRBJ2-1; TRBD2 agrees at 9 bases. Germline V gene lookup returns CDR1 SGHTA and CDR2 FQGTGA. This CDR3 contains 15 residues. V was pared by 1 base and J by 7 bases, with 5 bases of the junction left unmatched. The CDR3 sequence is CASSLSSGSGNEQFF. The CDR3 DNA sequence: TGTGCCAGCAGCTTAAGTAGCGGGAGCGGGAATGAGCAGTTCTTC.

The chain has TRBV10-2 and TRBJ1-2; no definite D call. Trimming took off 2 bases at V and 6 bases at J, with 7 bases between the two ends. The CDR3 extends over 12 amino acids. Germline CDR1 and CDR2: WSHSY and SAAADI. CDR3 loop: CASSEKGNGYTF. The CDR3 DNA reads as TGCGCCAGCAGTGAGAAAGGGAATGGCTACACCTTC.

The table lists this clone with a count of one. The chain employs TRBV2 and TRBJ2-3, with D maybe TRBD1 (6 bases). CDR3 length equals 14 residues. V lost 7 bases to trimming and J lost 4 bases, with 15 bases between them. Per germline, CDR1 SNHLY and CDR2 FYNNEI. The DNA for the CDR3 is TGTGCCAGCAAAGCCCAGACAGGTCCAGATACGCAGTATTTT. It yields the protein CASKAQTGPDTQYF. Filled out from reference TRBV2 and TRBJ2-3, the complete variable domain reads EPEVTQTPSHQVTQMGQEVILRCVPISNHLYFYWYRQILGQKVEFLVSFYNNEISEKSEIFDDQFSVERPDGSNFTLKIRSTKLEDSAMYFCASKAQTGPDTQYFGPGTRLTVL.

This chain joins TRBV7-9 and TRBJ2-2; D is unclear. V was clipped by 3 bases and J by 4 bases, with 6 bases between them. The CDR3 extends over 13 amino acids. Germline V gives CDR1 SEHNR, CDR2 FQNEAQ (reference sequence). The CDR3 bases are TGTGCCAGCAGCTTTGACGGCACCGGGGAGCTGTTTTTT. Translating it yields CASSFDGTGELFF.

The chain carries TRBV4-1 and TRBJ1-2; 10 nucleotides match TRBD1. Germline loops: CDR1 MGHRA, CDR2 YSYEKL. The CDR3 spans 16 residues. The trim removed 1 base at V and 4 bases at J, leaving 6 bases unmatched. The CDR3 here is CASSQVGQGVSYGYTF. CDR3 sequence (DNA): TGCGCCAGCAGCCAAGTCGGACAGGGGGTGAGCTATGGCTACACCTTC.

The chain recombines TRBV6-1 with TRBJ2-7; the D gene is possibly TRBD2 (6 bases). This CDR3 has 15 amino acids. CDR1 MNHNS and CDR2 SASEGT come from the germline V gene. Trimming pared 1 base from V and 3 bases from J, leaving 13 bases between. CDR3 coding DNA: TGTGCCAGCAGTGAAGGTGCCGGAGGGTACTACGAGCAGTACTTC. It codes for CASSEGAGGYYEQYF.

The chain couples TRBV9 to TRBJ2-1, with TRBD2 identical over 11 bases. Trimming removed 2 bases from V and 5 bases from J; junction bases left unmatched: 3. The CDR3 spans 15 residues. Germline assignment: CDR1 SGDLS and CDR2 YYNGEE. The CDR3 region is CASSVGLAADNEQFF. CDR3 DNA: TGTGCCAGCAGCGTGGGACTAGCGGCCGACAATGAGCAGTTCTTC.

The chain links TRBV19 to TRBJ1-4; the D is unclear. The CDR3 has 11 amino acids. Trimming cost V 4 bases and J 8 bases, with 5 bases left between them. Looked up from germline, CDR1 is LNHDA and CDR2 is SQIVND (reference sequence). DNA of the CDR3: TGTGCCAGTAGTAACGGAGAAAAACTGTTTTTT. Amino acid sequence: CASSNGEKLFF.

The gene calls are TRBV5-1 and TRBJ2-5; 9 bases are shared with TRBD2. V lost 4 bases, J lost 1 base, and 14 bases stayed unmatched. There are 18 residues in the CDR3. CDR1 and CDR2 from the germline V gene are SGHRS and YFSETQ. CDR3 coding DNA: TGCGCCAGCAGCCGCTCGGGGGTAGCGGGAGTAGGCCAAGAGACCCAGTACTTC. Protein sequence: CASSRSGVAGVGQETQYF.

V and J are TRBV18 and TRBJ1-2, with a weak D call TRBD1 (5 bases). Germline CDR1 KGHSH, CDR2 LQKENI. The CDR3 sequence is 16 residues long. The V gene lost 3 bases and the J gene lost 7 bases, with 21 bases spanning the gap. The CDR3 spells CASSPLWAGKVGGYTF. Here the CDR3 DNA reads TGTGCCAGCTCACCCCTTTGGGCAGGGAAGGTCGGTGGCTACACCTTC.

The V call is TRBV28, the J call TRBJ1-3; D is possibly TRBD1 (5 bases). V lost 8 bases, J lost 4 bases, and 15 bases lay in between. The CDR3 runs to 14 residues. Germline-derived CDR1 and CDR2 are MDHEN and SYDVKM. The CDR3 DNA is TGTGCCAGCTCCTTGGACACGGGGGGAAACACCATATATTTT. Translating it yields CASSLDTGGNTIYF.

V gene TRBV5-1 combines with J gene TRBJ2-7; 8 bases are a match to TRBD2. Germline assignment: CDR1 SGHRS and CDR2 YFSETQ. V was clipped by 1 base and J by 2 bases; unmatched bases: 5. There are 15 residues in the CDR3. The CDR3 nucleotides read TGCGCCAGCAGCTTGTCGGGGGGGTTCCCCTACGAGCAGTACTTC. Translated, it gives CASSLSGGFPYEQYF.